This is a list of T cell receptor beta chains from one sample in a study of neoadjuvant nivolumab and ipilimumab in lung cancer. TCRdb keeps only in-frame clones here, not all; method: immunoSEQ multiplex PCR. The sample lists some 20,000 clones, almost 80% occurring once. The sample was tumor tissue, taken after neoadjuvant nivolumab, alone or with ipilimumab, at or shortly before surgery. The source of these receptors is an adult with non-small cell lung cancer. Both conserved end residues are part of each CDR3. A D gene is named only where the DNA matches it firmly. Clone size, where shown, is once, few, many, or a class for clones that have expanded.

V	J	size	D	CDR3	DNA
TRBV10-2	TRBJ1-2	NA	NA	CASSAGVGYTF	TGCGCCAGCAGTGCAGGGGTTGGCTACACCTTC
TRBV5-4	TRBJ1-2	NA	NA	CASSLESGALRGYTF	TGTGCCAGCAGCTTGGAGTCGGGTGCTTTGCGTGGCTACACCTTC
TRBV7-9	TRBJ2-5	NA	NA	CASSPRTQETQYF	TGTGCCAGCAGCCCCAGGACCCAAGAGACCCAGTACTTC
TRBV7-9	TRBJ2-3	NA	NA	CASSLALDTQYF	TGTGCCAGCAGCTTAGCCCTGGATACGCAGTATTTT
TRBV7-8	TRBJ2-3	once	NA	CASNQDTDTQYF	TGTGCCAGCAACCAGGACACAGATACGCAGTATTTT
TRBV9	TRBJ1-1	NA	NA	CASSSGRMNTEAFF	TGTGCCAGCAGCTCGGGACGCATGAACACTGAAGCTTTCTTT
TRBV20-1	TRBJ1-1	few	NA	CSAAHGPEAFF	TGCAGTGCTGCGCATGGACCCGAAGCTTTCTTT
TRBV7-8	TRBJ1-5	NA	NA	CASSLASYGASQPQHF	TGTGCCAGCAGCTTAGCGTCGTATGGGGCAAGTCAGCCCCAGCATTTT
TRBV19	TRBJ1-5	NA	TRBD1	CASSIDFSGGRQPQHF	TGTGCCAGTAGTATAGATTTTTCAGGGGGCCGCCAGCCCCAGCATTTT
TRBV7-2	TRBJ2-5	once	NA	CASSFGLLQETQYF	TGTGCCAGCAGCTTCGGACTCCTCCAAGAGACCCAGTACTTC
TRBV6-1	TRBJ1-2	once	TRBD1	CASSERDSGKSNYGYTF	TGTGCCAGCAGTGAGCGGGACAGTGGCAAATCTAACTATGGCTACACCTTC
TRBV5-6	TRBJ1-2	NA	TRBD1	CASSWKGALNYGYTF	TGTGCCAGCAGCTGGAAGGGGGCCCTAAACTATGGCTACACCTTC
TRBV9	TRBJ1-1	NA	TRBD1	CASSDVTGTEAFF	TGTGCCAGCAGCGACGTGACAGGGACTGAAGCTTTCTTT
TRBV25-1	TRBJ2-2	NA	TRBD1	CASSVSGQGSGELFF	TGTGCCAGCAGTGTTTCGGGACAGGGGTCCGGGGAGCTGTTTTTT
TRBV29-1	TRBJ2-7	NA	NA	CSVARVFRGEQYF	TGCAGCGTTGCCAGGGTATTCAGAGGCGAGCAGTACTTC
TRBV5-1	TRBJ1-4	few	NA	CASSSGTTGGEKLFF	TGCGCCAGCAGCTCAGGGACCACAGGAGGTGAAAAACTGTTTTTT
TRBV18	TRBJ1-3	NA	TRBD1	CASSQQGNSGNTIYF	TGTGCCAGCTCACAACAGGGGAACTCTGGAAACACCATATATTTT
TRBV5-6	TRBJ1-2	NA	NA	CASRSVGGYGYTF	TGTGCCAGCAGATCGGTCGGTGGGTATGGCTACACCTTC
TRBV7-9	TRBJ2-7	large	NA	CASSLADGPTEQYF	TGTGCCAGCAGCTTAGCGGATGGGCCTACCGAGCAGTACTTC